Listed below are T cell receptor beta chains from one sample, sequenced in a study of blood T cell repertoires in COVID-19. Measured with immunoSEQ multiplex PCR; TCRdb has only the in-frame clones, and not every one. In the table there are tens of thousands of clones, around 88% of which are singletons. The specimen was peripheral blood. The receptors derive from a human donor in a cohort sampled during active COVID-19. The CDR3 runs from the conserved cysteine through the conserved F or W. Fields, in order: CDR3 length, V gene, D gene, J gene, CDR3 protein. A D gene is named only where the DNA matches it firmly.

16	TRBV28	TRBD1	TRBJ1-2	CASSFKGQGLGNGYTF
15	TRBV10-3	TRBD1	TRBJ2-5	CAISPGTGGVETQYF
13	TRBV6-4	-	TRBJ2-1	CASAPSPSGGQFF
17	TRBV10-3	TRBD2	TRBJ2-1	CAISETSPSGSYNEQFF
16	TRBV7-6	TRBD2	TRBJ2-1	CASAKVAGAGYNEQFF
13	TRBV27	-	TRBJ2-7	CASSLGQSYEQYF
13	TRBV28	-	TRBJ2-3	CASYSGVTDTQYF
16	TRBV5-6	TRBD1	TRBJ1-4	CASSFLQGEANEKLFF
16	TRBV7-9	TRBD1	TRBJ1-2	CASSFRQGANNYGYTF
17	TRBV5-4	TRBD1	TRBJ1-3	CASSSPNDRVSGNTIYF
11	TRBV7-9	-	TRBJ2-7	CASSPAGEQYF
15	TRBV29-1	TRBD1	TRBJ1-1	CSVEDRRQGNTEAFF
13	TRBV5-1	TRBD1	TRBJ2-5	CASTGTAQETQYF
13	TRBV7-9	-	TRBJ2-5	CASSLDRRETQYF
17	TRBV11-2	-	TRBJ2-5	CASSPIWGGRQEETQYF
15	TRBV28	-	TRBJ1-2	CASRTSGAGRDGYTF
15	TRBV5-4	-	TRBJ2-2	CASSLEPGNTGELFF
13	TRBV5-1	-	TRBJ1-1	CASSLNQGTEAFF
14	TRBV5-1	TRBD1	TRBJ1-1	CASSLTAGGTEAFF
20	TRBV28	TRBD1	TRBJ1-6	CASSIFRARTGGAYNSPLHF
13	TRBV19	-	TRBJ2-2	CASSIGGLGELFF
15	TRBV6-1	TRBD1	TRBJ2-7	CASSEEGSGGYEQYF
15	TRBV2	TRBD2	TRBJ2-3	CASSGIAGDRDTQYF
15	TRBV18	-	TRBJ2-7	CASSPPHRASYEQYF
13	TRBV7-8	TRBD1	TRBJ2-1	CASSSQRDSQQFF
17	TRBV7-3	TRBD2	TRBJ2-2	CASSLKVTSVNTGELFF
15	TRBV4-1	TRBD2	TRBJ2-7	CASSPTGTSGLGADF
13	TRBV5-1	TRBD1	TRBJ1-2	CASSLTGLDGYTF
14	TRBV4-3	TRBD1	TRBJ1-1	CASSRDRGATEAFF
14	TRBV30	-	TRBJ1-4	CAWSPGSYNEKLFF
11	TRBV11-2	-	TRBJ1-1	CASSLETFAFF
17	TRBV9	-	TRBJ2-2	CASSSPRGRRETGELFF
17	TRBV27	-	TRBJ2-7	CASSLSSGYFVPEEQYF
12	TRBV6-5	-	TRBJ1-2	CASSYGTYGYTF
15	TRBV9	TRBD1	TRBJ1-1	CASSPQGTAYTEAFF
14	TRBV2	-	TRBJ2-3	CASSFSGSTDTQYF
14	TRBV4-3	TRBD2	TRBJ2-1	CASSRGLLDNEQFF
16	TRBV5-1	TRBD1	TRBJ2-2	CASSVSGTGLTGELFF
18	TRBV7-9	TRBD2	TRBJ2-3	CASSLAEGRERVTDTQYF
13	TRBV29-1	TRBD2	TRBJ2-1	CSVEGLVYNEQFF
16	TRBV25-1	TRBD1	TRBJ1-2	CASSELGQGSFYGYTF